The clone carrying this T cell receptor (beta chain) was seen a single time. Its matching antigen is unknown. This sample is part of a study of shared clonotypes between healthy human individuals. Generated by immunoSEQ multiplex PCR, the TCRdb table keeps only in-frame clones and is missing some. The sample includes a few million clones, over 90% of them seen just once. Study results and limitations: Specimens sampled were limited to blood, with tissue repertoires likely differing. The study found roughly 5% of naive CD4 clonotypes shared across several donors. For sorted subsets, rarefaction showed incomplete sequencing despite large depth. Larger richness was generally estimated for naive than memory subsets.

The CDR3 covers 16 residues. The germline V gene encodes CDR1 SGHAT and CDR2 FQNNGV. V shed 0 bases and J 8 bases; nucleotides not matched to a gene: 9. The TCR was taken from a man between 18 and 35 years old in good health. Some clones in this sample may be carry-over from other donors' samples. Specimen: naive CD4+ T cells from PBMCs. Subset indicated: CD45RA+ positively selected. The V and J genes are TRBV11-2 and TRBJ1-4; 7 bases match TRBD1. The CDR3, as DNA: TGTGCCAGCAGCTTAGACCCCACAGGGGTGGGCGAAAAACTGTTTTTT. This gives the protein CASSLDPTGVGEKLFF. Full variable domain (remainder filled in from reference TRBV11-2 and TRBJ1-4): EAGVAQSPRYKIIEKRQSVAFWCNPISGHATLYWYQQILGQGPKLLIQFQNNGVVDDSQLPKDRFSAERLKGVDSTLKIQPAKLEDSAVYLCASSLDPTGVGEKLFFGSGTQLSVL.